This TCR beta chain comes out of a study of shared T cell receptors in the human thymus. Germline V lookup: CDR1 SGHNT, CDR2 YENEEA. The CDR3 extends over 16 amino acids. Germline trimming cut 1 base from V and 7 bases from J; bases unmatched to any gene: 8. Data came from immunoSEQ multiplex PCR; TCRdb stores just in-frame clones and leaves some out. The sample contains roughly 550,000 clones, about 84% of which appear only once. These records were also assigned to another study, of human thymus T cells.

The sequenced sample consisted of thymocytes. The chain joins TRBV11-3 to TRBJ2-1; TRBD2 matches at 9 bases. The TCR was taken from a boy under two years old with a congenital heart defect. The chain's CDR3 is CASSLGGGRAENEQFF. The DNA for the CDR3 is TGTGCCAGCAGCTTAGGAGGCGGGAGGGCGGAGAATGAGCAGTTCTTC.